This is a list of T cell receptor beta chains from one sample in a study of beta chain features in type 1 diabetes. Clones were sequenced by immunoSEQ multiplex PCR, and TCRdb holds only the in-frame ones, with some missing. The sample lists 200,000 to 250,000 clones, 25% to 30% occurring once. The sequencing input was central memory CD4+ T cells from blood. Receptor source: a man aged 25-45 years in good health. CDR3s include the opening cysteine and the closing phenylalanine or tryptophan.

v_gene,j_gene,CDR3aa
TRBV7-2,TRBJ1-1,CASSRGPDSTEAFF
TRBV13,TRBJ2-1,CASSPRMESPTNNEQFF
TRBV7-9,TRBJ1-1,CASSLLRTANTEAFF
TRBV15,TRBJ1-2,CATSRDPRTVTNYGYTF
TRBV9,TRBJ2-4,CASSVGAGKGRVNIQYF
TRBV7-6,TRBJ1-6,CASSFLDRAGNSPLHF
TRBV7-2,TRBJ2-1,CASSLVAGGAEQFF
TRBV14,TRBJ2-7,CASSRDRGYEQYF
TRBV29-1,TRBJ1-2,CSALLESRGYTF
TRBV20-1,TRBJ1-1,CSAGINTEAFF
TRBV21-1,TRBJ2-7,CASSKETPGGPPHF
TRBV6-6,TRBJ1-2,CASRPLQNYGYTF
TRBV4-1,TRBJ2-2,CASSQELTGELFF
TRBV27,TRBJ2-7,CASSIGGRGYEQYF
TRBV5-1,TRBJ2-3,CASTNRAGRTDTQYF
TRBV30,TRBJ2-5,CAWEGSGETQYF
TRBV6-5,TRBJ2-7,CASGPGSYEQYF
TRBV11-2,TRBJ1-6,CASSLTGRTSPLHF
TRBV20-1,TRBJ2-3,CSAYRADTQYF
TRBV7-6,TRBJ2-7,CASSAGTASYEQYF
TRBV5-1,TRBJ1-2,CASSLQPGRSTYGYTF
TRBV27,TRBJ2-2,CASSRGQGSTGELFF
TRBV9,TRBJ1-5,CASSDGRGNQPQHF
TRBV15,TRBJ2-2,CATSRGTGASNTGELFF
TRBV5-1,TRBJ2-1,CASRPGSYNEQFF
TRBV29-1,TRBJ2-1,CSVDRPSSYNEQFF
TRBV2,TRBJ2-6,CASLFYSGANVLTF
TRBV14,TRBJ2-7,CASSRSPGIQQYF
TRBV28,TRBJ2-7,CASLARSVGKVHEQYF
TRBV6-1,TRBJ2-6,CASSEYGAGANVLTF
TRBV30,TRBJ1-5,CAWSVESNQPQHF
TRBV6-5,TRBJ2-5,CASRNAQGGETQYF
TRBV7-2,TRBJ2-7,CASSLSGTPEQYF
TRBV7-9,TRBJ1-4,CASSQPSTTNEKLFF
TRBV7-2,TRBJ2-3,CASSPGPLVDTQYF
TRBV19,TRBJ2-7,CASSLQTGTAYEQYF
TRBV11-2,TRBJ1-1,CASSLGQSTEAFF
TRBV2,TRBJ1-5,CASRDSHNQPQHF
TRBV7-2,TRBJ2-5,CASSRGSKETQYF
TRBV7-2,TRBJ2-7,CASSLGMTGWEQYF
TRBV5-4,TRBJ2-7,CASSLSGSPNEQYF
TRBV28,TRBJ2-3,CASSDSRGGADTQYF
TRBV30,TRBJ2-1,CAWSYSGGRKEQFF
TRBV9,TRBJ2-7,CASSVIDHSGRPYEQYF
TRBV28,TRBJ1-1,CASRGAGNTEAFF
TRBV2,TRBJ2-3,CASSADRAEDTQYF